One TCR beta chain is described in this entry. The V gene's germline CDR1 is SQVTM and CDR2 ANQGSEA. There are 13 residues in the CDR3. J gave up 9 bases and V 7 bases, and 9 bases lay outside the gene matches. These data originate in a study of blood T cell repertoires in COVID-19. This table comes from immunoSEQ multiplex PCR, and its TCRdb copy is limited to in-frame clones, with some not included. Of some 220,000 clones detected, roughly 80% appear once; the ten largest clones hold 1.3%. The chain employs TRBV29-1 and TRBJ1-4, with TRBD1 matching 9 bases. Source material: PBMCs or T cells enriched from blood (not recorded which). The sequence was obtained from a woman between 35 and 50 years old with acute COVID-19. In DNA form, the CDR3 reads TGCAGCGGCTCGGACAGGGGAAGGCAAAAACTGTTTTTT. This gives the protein CSGSDRGRQKLFF.